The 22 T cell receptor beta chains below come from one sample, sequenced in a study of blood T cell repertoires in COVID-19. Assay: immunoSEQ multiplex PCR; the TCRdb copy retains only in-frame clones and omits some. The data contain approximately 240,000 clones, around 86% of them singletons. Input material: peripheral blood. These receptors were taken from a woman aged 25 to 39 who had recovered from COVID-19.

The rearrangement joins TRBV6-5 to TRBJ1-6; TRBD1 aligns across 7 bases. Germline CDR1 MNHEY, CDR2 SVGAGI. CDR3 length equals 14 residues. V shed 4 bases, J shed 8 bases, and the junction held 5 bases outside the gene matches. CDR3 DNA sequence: TGTGCCAGCAGTTCCCGGGACAGAGATTCACCCCTCCACTTT. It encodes CASSSRDRDSPLHF.

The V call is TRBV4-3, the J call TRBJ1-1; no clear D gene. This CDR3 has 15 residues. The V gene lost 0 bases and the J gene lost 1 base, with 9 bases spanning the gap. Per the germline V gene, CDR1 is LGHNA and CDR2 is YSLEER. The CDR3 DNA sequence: TGCGCCAGCAGCCAAGATAAAGGGAGGAACACTGAAGCTTTCTTT. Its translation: CASSQDKGRNTEAFF.

CDR3 DNA sequence: TGTGCCAGCAGCCAAGATAAGCCTAGCGGGTTTTCGTACAATGAGCAGTTCTTC. It encodes CASSQDKPSGFSYNEQFF. V is TRBV3-1 (or the pseudogene TRBV3-2) and J is TRBJ2-1; 8 positions agree with TRBD2. CDR1 is LGHDT, CDR2 YNNKEL, per germline (reference sequence). The CDR3 runs 18 residues. V shed 0 bases and J 4 bases; nucleotides not matched to a gene: 11.

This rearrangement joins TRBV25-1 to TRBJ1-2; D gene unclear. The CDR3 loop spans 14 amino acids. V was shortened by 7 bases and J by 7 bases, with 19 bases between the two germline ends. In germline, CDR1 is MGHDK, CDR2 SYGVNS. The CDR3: CASTERGGQAGYTF. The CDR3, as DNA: TGTGCCAGCACCGAACGGGGTGGGCAGGCTGGCTACACCTTC.

The chain's CDR3 is CSASGDGGGSGYTF. CDR3 sequence (DNA): TGCAGTGCTAGTGGAGATGGAGGTGGTAGTGGCTACACCTTC. The chain combines TRBV20-1 with TRBJ1-2; D is uncertain. There are 14 residues in the CDR3. V gave up 3 bases and J gave up 7 bases, with 18 bases separating them. Germline loops: CDR1 DFQATT, CDR2 SNEGSKA (reference sequence).

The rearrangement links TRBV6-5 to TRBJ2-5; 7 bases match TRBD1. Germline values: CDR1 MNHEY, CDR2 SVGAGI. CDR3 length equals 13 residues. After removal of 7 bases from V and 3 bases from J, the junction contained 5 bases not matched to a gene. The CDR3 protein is CASKLQGKETQYF. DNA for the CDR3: TGTGCCAGCAAGTTACAGGGGAAAGAGACCCAGTACTTC.

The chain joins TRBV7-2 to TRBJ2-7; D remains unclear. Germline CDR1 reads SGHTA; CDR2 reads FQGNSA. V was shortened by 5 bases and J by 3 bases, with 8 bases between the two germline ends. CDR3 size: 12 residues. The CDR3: CASSRVDYEQYF. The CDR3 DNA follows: TGTGCCAGCAGCCGGGTCGACTACGAGCAGTACTTC.

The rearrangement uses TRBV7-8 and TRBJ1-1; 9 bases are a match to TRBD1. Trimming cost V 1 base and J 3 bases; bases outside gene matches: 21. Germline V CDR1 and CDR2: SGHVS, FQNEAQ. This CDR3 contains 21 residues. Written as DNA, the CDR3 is TGTGCCAGCAGCTTAGGCGCCCCATTAATCCGGGACAGGGATGCAGACACTGAAGCTTTCTTT. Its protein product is CASSLGAPLIRDRDADTEAFF.

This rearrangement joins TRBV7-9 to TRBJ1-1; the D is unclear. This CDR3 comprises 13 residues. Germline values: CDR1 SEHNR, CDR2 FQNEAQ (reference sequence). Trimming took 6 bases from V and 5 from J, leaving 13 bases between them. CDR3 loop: CASRHPEGTEAFF. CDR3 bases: TGTGCCAGCAGGCACCCGGAGGGAACTGAAGCTTTCTTT.

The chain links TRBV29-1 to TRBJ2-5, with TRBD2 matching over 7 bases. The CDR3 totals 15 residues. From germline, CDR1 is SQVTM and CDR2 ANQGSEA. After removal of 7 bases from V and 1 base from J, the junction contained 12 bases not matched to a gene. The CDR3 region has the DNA TGCAGCGCAAGGACTAGTGCTATCCTCCAAGAGACCCAGTACTTC. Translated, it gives CSARTSAILQETQYF.

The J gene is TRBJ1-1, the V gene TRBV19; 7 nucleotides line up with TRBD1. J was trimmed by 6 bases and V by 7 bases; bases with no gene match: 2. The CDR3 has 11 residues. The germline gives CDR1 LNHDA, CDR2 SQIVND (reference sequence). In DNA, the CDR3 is TGTGCCAGTATAGGGGGCCCTGAAGCTTTCTTT. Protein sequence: CASIGGPEAFF.

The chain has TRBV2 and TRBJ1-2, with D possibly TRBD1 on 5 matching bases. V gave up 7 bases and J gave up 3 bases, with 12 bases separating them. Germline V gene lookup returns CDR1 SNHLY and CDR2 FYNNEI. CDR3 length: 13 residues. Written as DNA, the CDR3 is TGTGCCAGCAAGGTGGGGGGGTACTATGGCTACACCTTC. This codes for CASKVGGYYGYTF. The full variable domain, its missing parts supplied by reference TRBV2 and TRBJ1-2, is EPEVTQTPSHQVTQMGQEVILRCVPISNHLYFYWYRQILGQKVEFLVSFYNNEISEKSEIFDDQFSVERPDGSNFTLKIRSTKLEDSAMYFCASKVGGYYGYTFGSGTRLTVV.

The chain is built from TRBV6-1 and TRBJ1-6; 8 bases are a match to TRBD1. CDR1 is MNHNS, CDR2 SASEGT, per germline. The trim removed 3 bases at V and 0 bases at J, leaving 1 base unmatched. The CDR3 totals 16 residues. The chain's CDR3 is CASSEGTGSYNSPLHF. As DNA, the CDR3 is TGTGCCAGCAGTGAGGGGACAGGCTCCTATAATTCACCCCTCCACTTT.

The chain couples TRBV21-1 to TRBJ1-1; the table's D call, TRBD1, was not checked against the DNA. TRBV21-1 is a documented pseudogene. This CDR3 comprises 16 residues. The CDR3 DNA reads TGTGCCAGCAGCATCCAGTTACAGGGGGCAGGTACTGAAGCTTTCTTT. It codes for CASSIQLQGAGTEAFF.

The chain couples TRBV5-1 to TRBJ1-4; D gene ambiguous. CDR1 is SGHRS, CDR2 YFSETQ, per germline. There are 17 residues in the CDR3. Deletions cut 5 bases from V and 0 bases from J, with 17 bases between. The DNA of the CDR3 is TGCGCCAGCAGATACCGGGGATCCGCCGCAACTAATGAAAAACTGTTTTTT. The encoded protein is CASRYRGSAATNEKLFF.

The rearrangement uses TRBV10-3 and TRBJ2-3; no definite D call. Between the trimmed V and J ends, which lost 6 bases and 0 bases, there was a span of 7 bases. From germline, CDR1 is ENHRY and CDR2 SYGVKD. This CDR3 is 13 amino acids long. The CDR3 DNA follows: TGTGCCATCAGCCCCCCTAGCACAGATACGCAGTATTTT. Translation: CAISPPSTDTQYF.

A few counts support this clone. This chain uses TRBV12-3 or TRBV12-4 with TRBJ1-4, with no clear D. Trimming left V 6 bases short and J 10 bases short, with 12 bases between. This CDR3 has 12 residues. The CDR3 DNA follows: TGTGCCAGCAGCCGACGGGCGGGAAAACTGTTTTTT. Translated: CASSRRAGKLFF.

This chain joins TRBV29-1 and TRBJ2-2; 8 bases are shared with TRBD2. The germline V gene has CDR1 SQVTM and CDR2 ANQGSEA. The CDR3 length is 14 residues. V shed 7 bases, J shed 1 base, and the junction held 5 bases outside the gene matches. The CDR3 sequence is CSAIAGLNTGELFF. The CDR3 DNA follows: TGCAGCGCCATAGCGGGGCTGAACACCGGGGAGCTGTTTTTT.

The CDR3 DNA follows: TGTGCCAGCAGCTTAGACAGGGTCTATTCACCCCTCCACTTT. As protein: CASSLDRVYSPLHF. The chain joins TRBV7-2 to TRBJ1-6; a possible D gene is TRBD1 (6 bases). CDR3 length equals 14 residues. V was shortened by 1 base and J by 8 bases, with 9 bases between the two germline ends. Per germline, CDR1 SGHTA and CDR2 FQGNSA.

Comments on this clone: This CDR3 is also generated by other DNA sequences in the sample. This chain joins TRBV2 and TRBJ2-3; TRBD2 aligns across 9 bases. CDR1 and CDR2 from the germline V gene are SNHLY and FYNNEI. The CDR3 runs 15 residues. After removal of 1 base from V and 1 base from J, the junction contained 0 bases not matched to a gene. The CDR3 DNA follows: TGTGCCAGCAGTGAAGGACTAGCGGGCACAGATACGCAGTATTTT. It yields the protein CASSEGLAGTDTQYF.

CDR3 DNA sequence: TGCAGTGCTATAGGGGTGCGAGCTTTCTTT. This encodes CSAIGVRAFF. This chain uses TRBV20-1 with TRBJ1-1; TRBD1 is a possible D gene (5 bases). V lost 4 bases, J lost 10 bases, and 10 bases lay in between. Germline V CDR1 and CDR2: DFQATT, SNEGSKA (reference sequence). The CDR3 covers 10 residues.

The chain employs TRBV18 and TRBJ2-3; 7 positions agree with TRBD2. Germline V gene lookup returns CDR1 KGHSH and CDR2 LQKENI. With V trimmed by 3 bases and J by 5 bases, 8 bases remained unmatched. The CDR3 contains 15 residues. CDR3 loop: CASSPLSGGRDTQYF. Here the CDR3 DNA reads TGTGCCAGCTCACCGCTCTCCGGGGGGAGAGATACGCAGTATTTT.